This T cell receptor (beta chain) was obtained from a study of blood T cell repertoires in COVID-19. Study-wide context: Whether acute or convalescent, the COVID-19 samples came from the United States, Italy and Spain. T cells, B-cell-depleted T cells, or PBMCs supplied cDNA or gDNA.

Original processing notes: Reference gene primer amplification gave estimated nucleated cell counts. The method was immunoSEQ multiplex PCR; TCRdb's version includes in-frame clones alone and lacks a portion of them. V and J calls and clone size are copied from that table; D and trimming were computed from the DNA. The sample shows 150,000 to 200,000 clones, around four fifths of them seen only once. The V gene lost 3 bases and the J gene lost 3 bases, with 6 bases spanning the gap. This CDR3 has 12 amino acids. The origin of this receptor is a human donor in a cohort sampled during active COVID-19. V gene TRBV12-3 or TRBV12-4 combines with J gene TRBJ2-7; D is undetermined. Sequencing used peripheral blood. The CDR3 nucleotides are TGTGCCAGCAGTTTGTACAACTACGAGCAGTACTTC. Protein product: CASSLYNYEQYF.